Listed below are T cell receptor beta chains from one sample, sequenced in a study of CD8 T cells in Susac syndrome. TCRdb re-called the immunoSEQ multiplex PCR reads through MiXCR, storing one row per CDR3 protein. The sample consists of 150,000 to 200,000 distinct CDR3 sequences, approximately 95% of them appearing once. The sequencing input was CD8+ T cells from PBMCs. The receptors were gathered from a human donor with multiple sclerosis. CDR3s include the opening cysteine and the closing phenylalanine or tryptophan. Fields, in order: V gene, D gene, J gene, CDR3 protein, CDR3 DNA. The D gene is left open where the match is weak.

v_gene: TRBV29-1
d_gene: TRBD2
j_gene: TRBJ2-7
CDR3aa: CSVHSTSGRLYEQYF
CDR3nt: TGCAGCGTTCATTCGACTAGCGGGAGACTATACGAGCAGTACTTC

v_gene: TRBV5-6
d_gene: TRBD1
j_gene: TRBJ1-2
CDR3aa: CASSFGTGWYGYTF
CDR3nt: TGTGCCAGCAGCTTTGGGACAGGATGGTATGGCTACACCTTC

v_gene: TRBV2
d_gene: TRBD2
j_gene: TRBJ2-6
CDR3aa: CATRMTSGHVLTF
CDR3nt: TGTGCCACCCGGATGACTAGCGGACACGTCCTGACTTTC

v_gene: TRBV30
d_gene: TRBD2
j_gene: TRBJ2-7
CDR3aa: CAWRFGRAQYEQYF
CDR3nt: TGTGCCTGGAGGTTCGGGAGGGCCCAGTACGAGCAGTACTTC

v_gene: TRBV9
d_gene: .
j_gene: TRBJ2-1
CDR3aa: CASSPWEGHYNEQFF
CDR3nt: TGTGCCAGCAGCCCCTGGGAAGGCCACTACAATGAGCAGTTCTTC

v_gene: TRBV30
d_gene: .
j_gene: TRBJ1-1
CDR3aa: CAWSQGMNTEAFF
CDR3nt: TGTGCCTGGAGCCAGGGGATGAACACTGAAGCTTTCTTT

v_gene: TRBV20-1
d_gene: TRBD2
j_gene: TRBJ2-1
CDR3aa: CSARDGGTSGGALYNEQFF
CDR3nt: TGCAGTGCTAGAGATGGTGGGACTAGCGGGGGAGCCCTCTACAATGAGCAGTTCTTC

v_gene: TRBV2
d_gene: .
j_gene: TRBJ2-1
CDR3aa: CASSEGRRLDEQFF
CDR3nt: TGTGCCAGCAGTGAAGGTAGGCGCTTAGATGAGCAGTTCTTC

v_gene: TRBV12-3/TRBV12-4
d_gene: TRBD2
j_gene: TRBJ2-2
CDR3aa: CASSWTSGGNTGELFF
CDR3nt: TGTGCCAGCAGTTGGACTAGCGGAGGGAACACCGGGGAGCTGTTTTTT

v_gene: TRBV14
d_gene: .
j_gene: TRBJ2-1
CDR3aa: CASSGTLNRVF
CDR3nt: TGTGCCAGCAGCGGGACGCTTAACAGGGTCTTC

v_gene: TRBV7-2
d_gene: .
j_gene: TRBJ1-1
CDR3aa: CASSHGQSNTEAFF
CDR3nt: TGTGCCAGCAGCCACGGGCAGTCGAACACTGAAGCTTTCTTT

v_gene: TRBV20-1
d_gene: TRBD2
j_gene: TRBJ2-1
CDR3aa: CSARLGLAREQFF
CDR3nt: TGCAGTGCTAGACTCGGACTAGCGCGTGAGCAGTTCTTC

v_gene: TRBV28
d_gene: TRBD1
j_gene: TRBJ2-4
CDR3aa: CASTPTGGNIQYF
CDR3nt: TGTGCCAGCACCCCGACAGGGGGAAACATTCAGTACTTC

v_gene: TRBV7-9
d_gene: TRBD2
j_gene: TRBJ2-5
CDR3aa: CASNIAGEETQYF
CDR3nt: TGTGCCAGCAACATAGCGGGGGAAGAGACCCAGTACTTC

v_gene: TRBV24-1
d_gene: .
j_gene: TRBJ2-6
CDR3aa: CATNGESGGANVLTF
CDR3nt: TGTGCCACCAATGGGGAGAGTGGTGGGGCCAACGTCCTGACTTTC

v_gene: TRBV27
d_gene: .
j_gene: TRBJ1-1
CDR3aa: CASSLTGKGAEAFF
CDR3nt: TGTGCCAGCAGTCTTACAGGGAAGGGAGCTGAAGCTTTCTTT

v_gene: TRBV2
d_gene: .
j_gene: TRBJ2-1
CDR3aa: CASSSRLGVHEQFF
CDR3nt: TGTGCCAGCAGTTCTCGTCTGGGGGTGCATGAGCAGTTCTTC

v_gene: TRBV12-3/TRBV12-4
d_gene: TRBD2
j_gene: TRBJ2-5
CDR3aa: CASSRREGSPSAETQYF
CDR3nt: TGTGCCAGCAGTCGACGGGAGGGCAGTCCCTCGGCGGAGACCCAGTACTTC

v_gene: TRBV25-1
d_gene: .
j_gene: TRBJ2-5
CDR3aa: CASSLGRDRETQYF
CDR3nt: TGTGCCAGCAGCCTGGGCAGGGATCGGGAGACCCAGTACTTC

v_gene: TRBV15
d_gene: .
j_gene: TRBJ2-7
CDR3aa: CAIQSGPNAQYF
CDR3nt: TGTGCCATTCAAAGCGGGCCCAACGCGCAGTACTTC

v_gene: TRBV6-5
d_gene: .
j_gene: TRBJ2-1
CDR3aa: CASSSLTYEQFF
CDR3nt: TGTGCCAGCAGTTCCCTAACGTACGAGCAGTTCTTC

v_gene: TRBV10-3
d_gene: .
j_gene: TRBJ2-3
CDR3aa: CAISDPTDRRTDTQYF
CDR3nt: TGTGCCATCAGTGACCCGACGGACAGACGCACAGATACGCAGTATTTT

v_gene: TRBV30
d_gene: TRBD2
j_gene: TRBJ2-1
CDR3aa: CAWSVETSWSEQFF
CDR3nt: TGTGCCTGGAGTGTAGAGACTAGCTGGAGCGAGCAGTTCTTC

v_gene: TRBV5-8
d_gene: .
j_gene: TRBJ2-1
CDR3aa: CASSPGQLGNEQFF
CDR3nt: TGTGCCAGCAGCCCTGGTCAGCTCGGCAATGAGCAGTTCTTC

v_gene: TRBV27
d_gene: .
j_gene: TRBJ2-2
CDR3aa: CASRQNTGELFF
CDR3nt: TGTGCCAGTAGACAGAACACCGGGGAGCTGTTTTTT

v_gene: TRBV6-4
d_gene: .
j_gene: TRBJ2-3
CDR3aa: CASSIGSSSTDTQYF
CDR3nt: TGTGCCAGCAGTATCGGCAGCTCTAGCACAGATACGCAGTATTTT